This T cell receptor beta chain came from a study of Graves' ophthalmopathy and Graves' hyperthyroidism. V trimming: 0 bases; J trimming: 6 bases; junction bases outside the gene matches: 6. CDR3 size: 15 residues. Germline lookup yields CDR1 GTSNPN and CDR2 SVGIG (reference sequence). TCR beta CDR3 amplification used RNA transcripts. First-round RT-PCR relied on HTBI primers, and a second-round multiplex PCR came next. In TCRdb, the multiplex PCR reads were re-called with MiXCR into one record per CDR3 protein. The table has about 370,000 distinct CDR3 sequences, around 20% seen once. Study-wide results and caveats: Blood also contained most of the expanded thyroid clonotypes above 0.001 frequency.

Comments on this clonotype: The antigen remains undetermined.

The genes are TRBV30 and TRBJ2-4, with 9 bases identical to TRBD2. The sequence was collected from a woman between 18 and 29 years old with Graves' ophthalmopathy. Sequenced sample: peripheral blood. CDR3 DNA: TGTGCCTGGAGTGTTACTCTAGCGGGACCAAACATTCAGTACTTC. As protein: CAWSVTLAGPNIQYF.